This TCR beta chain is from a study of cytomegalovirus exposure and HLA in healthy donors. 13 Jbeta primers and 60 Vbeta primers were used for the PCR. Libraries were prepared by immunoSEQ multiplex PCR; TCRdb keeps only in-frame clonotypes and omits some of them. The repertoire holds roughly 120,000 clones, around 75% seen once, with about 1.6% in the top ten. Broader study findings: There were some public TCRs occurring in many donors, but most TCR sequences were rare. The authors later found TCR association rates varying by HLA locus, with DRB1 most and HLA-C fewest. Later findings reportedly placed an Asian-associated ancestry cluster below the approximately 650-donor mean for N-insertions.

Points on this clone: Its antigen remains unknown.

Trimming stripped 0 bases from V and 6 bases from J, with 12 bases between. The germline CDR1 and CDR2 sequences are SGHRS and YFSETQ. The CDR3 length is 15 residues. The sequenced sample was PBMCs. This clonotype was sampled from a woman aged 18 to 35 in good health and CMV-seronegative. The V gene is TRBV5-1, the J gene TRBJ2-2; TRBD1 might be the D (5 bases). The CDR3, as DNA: TGCGCCAGCAGCTTGGTCCAGGGTAAGGCCGGGGAGCTGTTTTTT. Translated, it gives CASSLVQGKAGELFF.